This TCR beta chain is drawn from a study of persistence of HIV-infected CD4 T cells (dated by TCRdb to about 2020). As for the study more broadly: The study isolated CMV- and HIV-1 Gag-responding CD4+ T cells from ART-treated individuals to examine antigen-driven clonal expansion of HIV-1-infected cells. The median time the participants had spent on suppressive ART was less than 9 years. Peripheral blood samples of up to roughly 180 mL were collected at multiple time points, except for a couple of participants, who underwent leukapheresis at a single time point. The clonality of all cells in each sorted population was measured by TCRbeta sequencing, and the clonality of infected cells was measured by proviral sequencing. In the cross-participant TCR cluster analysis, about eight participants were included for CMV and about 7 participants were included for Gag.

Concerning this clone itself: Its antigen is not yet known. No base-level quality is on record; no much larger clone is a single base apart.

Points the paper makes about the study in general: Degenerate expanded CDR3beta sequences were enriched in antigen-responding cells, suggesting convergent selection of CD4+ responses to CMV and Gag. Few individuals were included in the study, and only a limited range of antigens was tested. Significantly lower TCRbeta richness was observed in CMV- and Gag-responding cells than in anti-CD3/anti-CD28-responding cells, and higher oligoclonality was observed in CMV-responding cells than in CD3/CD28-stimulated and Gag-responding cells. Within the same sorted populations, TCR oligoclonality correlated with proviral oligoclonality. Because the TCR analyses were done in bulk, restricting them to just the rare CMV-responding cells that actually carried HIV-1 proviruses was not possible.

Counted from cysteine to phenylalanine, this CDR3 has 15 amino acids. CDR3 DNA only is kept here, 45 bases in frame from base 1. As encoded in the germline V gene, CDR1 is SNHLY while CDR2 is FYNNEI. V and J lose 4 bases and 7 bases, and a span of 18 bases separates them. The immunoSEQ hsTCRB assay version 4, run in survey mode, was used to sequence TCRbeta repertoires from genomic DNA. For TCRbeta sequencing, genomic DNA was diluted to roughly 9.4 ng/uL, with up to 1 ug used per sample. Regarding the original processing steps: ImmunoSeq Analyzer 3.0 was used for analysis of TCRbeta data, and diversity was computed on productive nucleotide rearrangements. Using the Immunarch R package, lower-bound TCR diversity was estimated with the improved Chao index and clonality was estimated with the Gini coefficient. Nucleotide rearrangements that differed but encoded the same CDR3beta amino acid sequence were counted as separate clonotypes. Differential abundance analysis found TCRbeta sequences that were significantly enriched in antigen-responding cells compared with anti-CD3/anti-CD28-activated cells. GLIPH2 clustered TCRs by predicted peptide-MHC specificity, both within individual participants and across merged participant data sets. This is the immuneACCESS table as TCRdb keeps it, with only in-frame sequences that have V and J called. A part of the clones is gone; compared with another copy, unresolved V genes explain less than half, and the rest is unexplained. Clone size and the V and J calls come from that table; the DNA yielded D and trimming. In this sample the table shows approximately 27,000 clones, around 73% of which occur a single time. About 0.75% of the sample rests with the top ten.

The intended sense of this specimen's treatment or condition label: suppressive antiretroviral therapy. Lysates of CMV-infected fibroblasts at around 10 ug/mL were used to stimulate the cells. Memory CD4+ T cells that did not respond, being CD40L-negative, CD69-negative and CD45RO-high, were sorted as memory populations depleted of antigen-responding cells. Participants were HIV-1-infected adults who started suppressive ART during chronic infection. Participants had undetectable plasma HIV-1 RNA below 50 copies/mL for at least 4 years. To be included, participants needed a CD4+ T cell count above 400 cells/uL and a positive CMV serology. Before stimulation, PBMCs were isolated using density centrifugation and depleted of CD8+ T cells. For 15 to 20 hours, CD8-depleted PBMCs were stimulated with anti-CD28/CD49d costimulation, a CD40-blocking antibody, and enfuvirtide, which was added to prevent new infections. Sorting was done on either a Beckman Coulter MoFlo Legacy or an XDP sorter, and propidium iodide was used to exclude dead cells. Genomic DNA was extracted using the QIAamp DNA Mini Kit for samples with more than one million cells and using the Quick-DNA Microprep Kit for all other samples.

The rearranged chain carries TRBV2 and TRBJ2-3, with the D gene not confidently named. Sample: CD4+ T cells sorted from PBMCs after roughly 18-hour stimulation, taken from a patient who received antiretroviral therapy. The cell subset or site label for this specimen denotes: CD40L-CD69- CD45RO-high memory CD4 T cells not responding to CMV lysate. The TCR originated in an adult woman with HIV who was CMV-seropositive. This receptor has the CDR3 CASSAQFVEANTQYF. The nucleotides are TGTGCCAGCAGTGCCCAGTTCGTCGAGGCGAATACGCAGTATTTT.